This T cell receptor (beta chain) originates from a study of T cells after posttransplantation cyclophosphamide. Study outcomes and limitations: Tissue-infiltrating T cells from skin or gut overlapped little with blood T cells. Recipient CMV seropositivity and CMV reactivation strongly tracked TRB clonality.

Deletions cut 5 bases from V and 7 bases from J, with 14 bases between. The CDR3 covers 13 residues. Germline V gene lookup returns CDR1 SGHTA and CDR2 FQGNSA. With regard to this clone: Its antigen is not known.

Using immunoSEQ multiplex PCR, the repertoire was profiled, and TCRdb retains in-frame clones only, with some absent. This repertoire shows approximately 15,000 clones, about 85% found once; its top ten account for 0.83%. The source material was memory CD4+ T cells sorted from PBMCs. The chain links TRBV7-2 to TRBJ1-2; tentatively, D is TRBD1 (5 bases). This receptor was identified in a man between 50 and 59 years old in good health, CMV-negative, and a related stem cell transplant donor. The CDR3 sequence: CASSPGRDTGYTF. The CDR3 bases are TGTGCCAGCAGCCCAGGGAGGGATACTGGCTACACCTTC.